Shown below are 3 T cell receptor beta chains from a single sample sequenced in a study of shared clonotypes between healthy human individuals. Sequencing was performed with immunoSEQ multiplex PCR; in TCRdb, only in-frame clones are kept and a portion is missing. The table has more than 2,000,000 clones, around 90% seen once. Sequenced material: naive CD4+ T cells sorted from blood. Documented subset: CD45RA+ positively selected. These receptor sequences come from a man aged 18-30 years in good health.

The CDR3 DNA is TGTGCCATTGGACGGACATATGACGACCCCATACATGGCTACACCTTC. As protein: CAIGRTYDDPIHGYTF. This rearrangement joins TRBV10-3 to TRBJ1-2; possibly TRBD1 for D (5 bases). CDR3 length equals 16 residues. CDR1 is ENHRY, CDR2 SYGVKD, per germline. V was shortened by 9 bases and J by 6 bases, with 26 bases between the two germline ends.

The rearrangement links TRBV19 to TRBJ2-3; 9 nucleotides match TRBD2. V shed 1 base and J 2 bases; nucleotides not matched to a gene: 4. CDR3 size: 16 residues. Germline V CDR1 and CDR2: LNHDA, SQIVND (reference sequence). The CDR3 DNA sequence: TGTGCCAGTAGTATAGGCGGGGGGGCCATCACAGATACGCAGTATTTT. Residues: CASSIGGGAITDTQYF.

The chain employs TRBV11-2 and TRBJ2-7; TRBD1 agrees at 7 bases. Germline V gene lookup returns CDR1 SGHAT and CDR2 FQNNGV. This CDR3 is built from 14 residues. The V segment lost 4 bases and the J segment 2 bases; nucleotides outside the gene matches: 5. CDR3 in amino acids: CASSSHQGAYEQYF. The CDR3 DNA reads TGTGCCAGCAGCTCACACCAGGGGGCCTACGAGCAGTACTTC.